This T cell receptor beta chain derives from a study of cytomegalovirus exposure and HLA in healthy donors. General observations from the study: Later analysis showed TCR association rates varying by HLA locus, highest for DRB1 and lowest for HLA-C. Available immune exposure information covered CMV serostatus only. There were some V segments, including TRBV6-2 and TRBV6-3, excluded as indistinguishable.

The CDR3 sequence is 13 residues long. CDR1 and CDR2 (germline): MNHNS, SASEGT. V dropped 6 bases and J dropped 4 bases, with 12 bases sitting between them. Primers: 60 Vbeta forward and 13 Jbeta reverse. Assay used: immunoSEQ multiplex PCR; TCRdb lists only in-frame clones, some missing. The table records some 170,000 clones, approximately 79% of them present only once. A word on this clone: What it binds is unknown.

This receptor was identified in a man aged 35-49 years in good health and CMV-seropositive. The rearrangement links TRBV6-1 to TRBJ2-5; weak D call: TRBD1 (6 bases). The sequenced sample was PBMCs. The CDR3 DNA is TGTGCCAGCAGACCCGGGACACTAGAGACCCAGTACTTC. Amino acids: CASRPGTLETQYF.